The 19 T cell receptor beta chains below come from one sample, sequenced in a study of blood T cell repertoires in COVID-19. Profiled with immunoSEQ multiplex PCR; TCRdb holds only in-frame clones, not every one. This sample has tens of thousands of clones, with about 93% found just once. The sequencing sample was made of peripheral blood. The receptors originated from a human donor in a cohort sampled during active COVID-19.

This chain connects TRBV9 to TRBJ1-3, with D possibly TRBD1 on 5 matching bases. CDR1 is SGDLS and CDR2 is YYNGEE in the germline V gene. The CDR3 extends over 17 amino acids. Trimming cost V 4 bases and J 0 bases, with 17 bases left between them. Written as DNA, the CDR3 is TGTGCCAGCAGCCATGGGGCAGGGATATTCTCTGGAAACACCATATATTTT. This gives the protein CASSHGAGIFSGNTIYF. Filled out from reference TRBV9 and TRBJ1-3, the complete variable domain reads DSGVTQTPKHLITATGQRVTLRCSPRSGDLSVYWYQQSLDQGLQFLIQYYNGEERAKGNILERFSAQQFPDLHSELNLSSLELGDSALYFCASSHGAGIFSGNTIYFGEGSWLTVV.

This chain joins TRBV27 and TRBJ1-2; TRBD1 aligns across 7 bases. V trimming: 4 bases; J trimming: 3 bases; junction bases outside the gene matches: 8. The germline gives CDR1 MNHEY, CDR2 SMNVEV (reference sequence). CDR3 length: 15 residues. The CDR3, as DNA: TGTGCCAGCAGTTCCTCGGACAGGCCTTACTATGGCTACACCTTC. It is translated as CASSSSDRPYYGYTF.

V is TRBV5-8 and J is TRBJ2-7; D may be TRBD1 (6 bases). In germline, CDR1 is SGHTS, CDR2 YDEGEE. Trimming left V 1 base short and J 4 bases short, with 24 bases between. The CDR3 runs 18 residues. CDR3 nucleotides: TGTGCCAGCAGCTTGTCTAAAGTAGTGACAGGCCCTATGTACGAGCAGTACTTC. Its translation is CASSLSKVVTGPMYEQYF.

The chain carries TRBV11-2 and TRBJ1-1; TRBD1 agrees at 8 bases. Germline lookup yields CDR1 SGHAT and CDR2 FQNNGV. V lost 1 base to trimming and J lost 12 bases; unmatched junction nucleotides: 10. CDR3 length equals 14 residues. CDR3 residues: CASSLVSTGAMTFF. The CDR3 DNA reads TGTGCCAGCAGCTTAGTATCGACAGGGGCAATGACTTTCTTT.

The chain couples TRBV19 to TRBJ1-1; D possibly corresponds to TRBD1 (6 bases). Between the trimmed V and J ends, which lost 6 bases and 1 base, there was a span of 9 bases. The germline V gene has CDR1 LNHDA and CDR2 SQIVND (reference sequence). The CDR3 contains 13 residues. The CDR3 region has the DNA TGTGCCAGTAGGTGGGGACAGAACACTGAAGCTTTCTTT. As protein: CASRWGQNTEAFF.

J is TRBJ2-1 and V is TRBV6-2 or TRBV6-3; D is perhaps TRBD1 (7 bases). Germline V gene sequence: CDR1 MNHEY, CDR2 SVGEGT. There are 13 residues in the CDR3. V shed 2 bases and J shed 8 bases, with 10 bases lying between them. The CDR3 sequence is CASSYPRGDEQFF. The DNA for the CDR3 is TGTGCCAGCAGTTACCCCAGGGGGGATGAGCAGTTCTTC.

V and J are TRBV2 and TRBJ2-7, with 7 bases identical to TRBD1. V was pared by 0 bases and J by 2 bases, with 1 base of the junction left unmatched. The CDR3 has 14 residues. The germline V gene encodes CDR1 SNHLY and CDR2 FYNNEI. CDR3 amino acids: CASSEAGQTYEQYF. The CDR3 region has the DNA TGTGCCAGCAGTGAAGCGGGACAGACCTACGAGCAGTACTTC.

This chain links TRBV10-1 with TRBJ2-6, with TRBD1 matching over 8 bases. Germline trimming cut 6 bases from V and 0 bases from J; bases unmatched to any gene: 10. This CDR3 has 18 residues. The germline V gene has CDR1 WNHNN and CDR2 SYGVQD (reference sequence). CDR3 in DNA: TGCGCCAGCAGCCCCGGGACAGGCACCAGCTCTGGGGCCAACGTCCTGACTTTC. It translates to CASSPGTGTSSGANVLTF.

The gene calls are TRBV19 and TRBJ2-6, with 7 bases aligning to TRBD1. Germline V gene lookup returns CDR1 LNHDA and CDR2 SQIVND (reference sequence). This CDR3 is 17 amino acids long. The V segment lost 7 bases and the J segment 0 bases; nucleotides outside the gene matches: 9. The CDR3, as DNA: TGTGCCAGTATCGGGCCGGGACAGACCTCTGGGGCCAACGTCCTGACTTTC. The encoded protein is CASIGPGQTSGANVLTF.

This clone was recorded once. The V gene is TRBV24-1, the J gene TRBJ1-2; 7 bases agree with TRBD1. Trimming took 3 bases from V and 0 from J; bases not matched to a gene: 6. CDR3 size: 16 residues. Germline CDR1 reads KGHDR; CDR2 reads SFDVKD. The CDR3 protein is CATSDPRQGTNYGYTF. Written as DNA, the CDR3 is TGTGCCACCAGTGATCCCCGACAGGGCACTAACTATGGCTACACCTTC.

This chain connects TRBV6-5 to TRBJ1-2, with 9 bases that match TRBD1. The length of the CDR3 is 14 residues. J was trimmed by 4 bases and V by 10 bases; bases with no gene match: 10. The V gene's germline CDR1 is MNHEY and CDR2 SVGAGI. The CDR3 DNA is TGTGCCACCTCCCCAAGGACAGGGGTCTATGGCTACACCTTC. Protein sequence: CATSPRTGVYGYTF.

The V and J genes are TRBV11-2 and TRBJ1-1; 10 bases match TRBD1. V gave up 5 bases and J gave up 5 bases; unmatched junction bases: 17. In germline, CDR1 is SGHAT, CDR2 FQNNGV. The length of the CDR3 is 18 residues. CDR3: CASSTSTRDRGFGTEAFF. The CDR3 DNA follows: TGTGCCAGCAGCACCTCAACCCGGGACAGGGGTTTCGGGACTGAAGCTTTCTTT.

V and J are TRBV7-6 and TRBJ2-7; D is unclear. The CDR3 is made up of 12 amino acids. The V and J ends lost 5 bases and 2 bases respectively, with 7 bases between them. Looked up from germline, CDR1 is SGHVS and CDR2 is FNYEAQ. The CDR3 here is CASSPHAYEQYF. In DNA form, the CDR3 reads TGTGCCAGCAGCCCCCATGCCTACGAGCAGTACTTC.

The J gene is TRBJ2-7, the V gene TRBV7-7; 7 bases align to TRBD2. After removal of 5 bases from V and 0 bases from J, the junction contained 4 bases not matched to a gene. Per the germline V gene, CDR1 is SSHAT and CDR2 is FNYEAQ (reference sequence). The CDR3 spans 14 residues. The CDR3 DNA is TGTGCCAGCAGCCCAAGCGGGGACTCCTACGAGCAGTACTTC. Translation gives CASSPSGDSYEQYF. Full variable domain (rest looked up from reference TRBV7-7 and TRBJ2-7): GAGVSQSPRYKVTKRGQDVTLRCDPISSHATLYWYQQALGQGPEFLTYFNYEAQPDKSGLPSDRFSAERPEGSISTLTIQRTEQRDSAMYRCASSPSGDSYEQYFGPGTRLTVT.

The CDR3 loop is CASSVGGGSDEQFF. The CDR3 region has the DNA TGTGCCAGCAGCGTCGGGGGAGGGAGCGATGAGCAGTTCTTC. This chain uses TRBV9 with TRBJ2-1, with 7 bases aligning to TRBD2. The germline V gene has CDR1 SGDLS and CDR2 YYNGEE. Losses at the gene ends were 2 bases for V and 8 bases for J; bases not matched to a gene: 7. There are 14 residues in the CDR3.

In regard to this clone: Sequence at one end of the junction differs from germline and may be a read error. Other DNA sequences in this specimen translate into the identical CDR3. The chain carries TRBV2 and TRBJ2-7; D is possibly TRBD2 (5 bases). Germline values: CDR1 SNHLY, CDR2 FYNNEI. The CDR3 has 15 amino acids. DNA of the CDR3: TGTGCTAGCATTTTCAGGACTTCTCTCTCCTACGAGCAGTACTTC. It specifies CASIFRTSLSYEQYF.

V gene TRBV6-1 combines with J gene TRBJ1-6, with D possibly TRBD1 on 6 matching bases. V was pared by 1 base and J by 8 bases, with 9 bases between. This CDR3 comprises 14 residues. CDR1 and CDR2 from the germline V gene are MNHNS and SASEGT. The chain's CDR3 is CASSEVDSHSPLHF. CDR3 DNA sequence: TGTGCCAGCAGTGAAGTGGACAGTCATTCACCCCTCCACTTT.

The chain combines TRBV3-1 (or the pseudogene TRBV3-2) with TRBJ2-7; 10 bases fit TRBD2. Germline-derived CDR1 and CDR2 are LGHDT and YNNKEL (reference sequence). The length of the CDR3 is 14 residues. V shed 2 bases and J 4 bases; nucleotides not matched to a gene: 2. The CDR3 DNA sequence: TGTGCCAGCAGCCAAACGACTAGCGGGTACGAGCAGTACTTC. Protein product: CASSQTTSGYEQYF.

Remarks on this clone: Sequence at one end of the junction differs from germline and may be a read error. The gene calls are TRBV19 and TRBJ1-2; 9 nucleotides agree with TRBD1. This CDR3 has 14 amino acids. The germline V gene encodes CDR1 LNHDA and CDR2 SQIVND (reference sequence). CDR3 coding DNA: TGTGCCAGTAGCATAGCCGGGACAGGGAACGGCTACACCTTC. This encodes CASSIAGTGNGYTF.